These 5 T cell receptor beta chains came from one sample sequenced in a study of OX40 agonist ivuxolimab in advanced cancers. Sequenced by immunoSEQ multiplex PCR; TCRdb stores in-frame clones only, minus some. The sample lists about 62,000 clones; around 85% were seen once. Sequenced here: CD4+ or CD8+ T cells sorted from blood, sampled in a trial of the OX40 agonist ivuxolimab. Receptor source: an adult with an advanced solid tumor such as melanoma, head and neck, liver or kidney cancer.

The rearrangement links TRBV18 to TRBJ2-5; weak D call: TRBD1 (7 bases). The CDR3 extends over 15 amino acids. Germline CDR1 reads KGHSH; CDR2 reads LQKENI. V shed 5 bases and J shed 5 bases, with 18 bases lying between them. CDR3 nucleotide sequence: TGTGCCAGCTCATCAGGGGGAGGACCGGGGGAGACCCAGTACTTC. This gives the protein CASSSGGGPGETQYF. The full variable domain, in which reference TRBV18 and TRBJ2-5 provide the parts outside the CDR3, is NAGVMQNPRHLVRRRGQEARLRCSPMKGHSHVYWYRQLPEEGLKFMVYLQKENIIDESGMPKERFSAEFPKEGPSILRIQQVVRGDSAAYFCASSSGGGPGETQYFGPGTRLLVL.

This rearrangement joins TRBV19 to TRBJ1-4; TRBD1 aligns across 7 bases. V lost 7 bases and J lost 3; bases outside the gene matches: 8. Germline CDR1 reads LNHDA; CDR2 reads SQIVND (reference sequence). The CDR3 is 15 residues long. CDR3 sequence (DNA): TGTGCCAGTATCGGACCGGGACAGCCTAATGAAAAACTGTTTTTT. Translated, it gives CASIGPGQPNEKLFF.

The chain links TRBV30 to TRBJ1-2; D remains unclear. This CDR3 comprises 11 residues. CDR1 and CDR2 from the germline V gene are GTSNPN and SVGIG (reference sequence). V was clipped by 0 bases and J by 8 bases, with 7 bases between them. In DNA form, the CDR3 reads TGTGCCTGGAGTGTACGATACGGCTACACCTTC. Protein: CAWSVRYGYTF.

The chain uses TRBV4-2 and TRBJ1-1; D is unresolved. Trimming stripped 4 bases from V and 4 bases from J, with 16 bases between. CDR3 length equals 15 residues. CDR1 LGHNA and CDR2 YNFKEQ come from the germline V gene. The CDR3 region has the DNA TGTGCCAGCAGCCCAACCTTAAGGGTTGCCACTGAAGCTTTCTTT. The encoded protein is CASSPTLRVATEAFF.

The chain carries TRBV19 and TRBJ1-6; maybe TRBD1 (5 bases). The CDR3 runs to 14 residues. Germline CDR1 LNHDA, CDR2 SQIVND (reference sequence). Trimming shortened V by 5 bases and J by 10 bases, and 15 bases separated the two germline ends. The CDR3 DNA sequence: TGTGCCAGTAGTGGGGACCGAAGATACTCACCCCTCCACTTT. It yields the protein CASSGDRRYSPLHF.